The subject of this entry is one T cell receptor (beta chain). This entry belongs to a study of cytomegalovirus exposure and HLA in healthy donors. Trimming stripped 2 bases from V and 9 bases from J, with 10 bases between. The CDR3 is made up of 11 amino acids. Germline V gene data show CDR1 as SQVTM and CDR2 as ANQGSEA. With 60 Vbeta and 13 Jbeta primers, the PCR was carried out. Using immunoSEQ multiplex PCR, the repertoire was profiled, and TCRdb retains in-frame clones only, with some absent. The data include fewer than 70,000 clones; the top ten clones carry about 3.6%. The receptor comes from a woman aged 18-30 years in good health and CMV-seronegative. The specimen sequenced was PBMCs. The chain combines TRBV29-1 with TRBJ1-2; D call uncertain. CDR3: CSVERQRSYTF. The CDR3 DNA sequence: TGCAGCGTTGAAAGGCAGAGGAGCTACACCTTC.